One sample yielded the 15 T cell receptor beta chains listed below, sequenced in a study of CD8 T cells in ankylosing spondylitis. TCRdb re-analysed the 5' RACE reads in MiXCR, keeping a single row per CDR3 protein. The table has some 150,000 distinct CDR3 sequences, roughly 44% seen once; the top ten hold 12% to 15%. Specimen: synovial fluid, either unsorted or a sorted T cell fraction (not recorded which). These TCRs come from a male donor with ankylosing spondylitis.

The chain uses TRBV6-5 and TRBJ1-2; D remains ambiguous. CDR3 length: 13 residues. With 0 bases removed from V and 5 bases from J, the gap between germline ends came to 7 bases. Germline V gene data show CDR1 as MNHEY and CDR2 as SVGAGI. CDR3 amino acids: CASSYSWGYGYTF. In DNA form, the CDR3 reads TGTGCCAGCAGTTACTCGTGGGGTTATGGCTACACCTTC.

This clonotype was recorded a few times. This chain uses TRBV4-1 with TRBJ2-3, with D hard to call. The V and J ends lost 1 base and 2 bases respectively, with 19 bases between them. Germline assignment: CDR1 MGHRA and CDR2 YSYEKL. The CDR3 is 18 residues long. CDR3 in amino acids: CASSQGTQLPAPTDTQYF. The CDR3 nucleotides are TGCGCCAGCAGCCAAGGGACGCAGCTCCCTGCGCCCACAGATACGCAGTATTTT.

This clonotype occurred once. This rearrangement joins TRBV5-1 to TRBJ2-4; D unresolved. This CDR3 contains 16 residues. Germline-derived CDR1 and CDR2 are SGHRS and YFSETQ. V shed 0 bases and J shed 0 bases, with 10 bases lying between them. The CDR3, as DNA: TGCGCCAGCAGCTTGGCAAGGCAGGAAGCCAAAAACATTCAGTACTTC. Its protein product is CASSLARQEAKNIQYF.

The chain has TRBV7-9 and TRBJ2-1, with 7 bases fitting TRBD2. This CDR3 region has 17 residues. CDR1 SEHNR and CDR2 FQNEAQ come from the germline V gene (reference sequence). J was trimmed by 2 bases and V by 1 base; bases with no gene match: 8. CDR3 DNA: TGTGCCAGCAGCTTAGGCGGGAGAAGCTTGACCTACAATGAGCAGTTCTTC. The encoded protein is CASSLGGRSLTYNEQFF.

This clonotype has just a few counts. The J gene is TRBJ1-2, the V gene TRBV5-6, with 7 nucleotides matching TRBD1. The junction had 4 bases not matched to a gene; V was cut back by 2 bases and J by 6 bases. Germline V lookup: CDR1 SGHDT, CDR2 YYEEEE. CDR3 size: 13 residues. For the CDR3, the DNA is TGTGCCAGCAGCTTTTGGACAGGCCATGGCTACACCTTC. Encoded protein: CASSFWTGHGYTF.

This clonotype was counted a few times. CDR3 coding DNA: TGCGCCAGCAGCCAAGGGCCTAGGGGCACTGAAGCTTTCTTT. This encodes CASSQGPRGTEAFF. V usage is TRBV4-1 and J usage is TRBJ1-1, with TRBD1 as a possible D gene (5 bases). The CDR3 loop spans 14 amino acids. V lost 1 base and J lost 4, with 10 bases in between. Germline V lookup: CDR1 MGHRA, CDR2 YSYEKL.

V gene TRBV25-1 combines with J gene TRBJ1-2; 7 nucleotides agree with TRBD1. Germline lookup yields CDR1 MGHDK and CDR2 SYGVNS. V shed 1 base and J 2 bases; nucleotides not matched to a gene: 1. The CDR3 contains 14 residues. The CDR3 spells CASSEWGQNYGYTF. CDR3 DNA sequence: TGTGCCAGCAGTGAATGGGGACAGAACTATGGCTACACCTTC.

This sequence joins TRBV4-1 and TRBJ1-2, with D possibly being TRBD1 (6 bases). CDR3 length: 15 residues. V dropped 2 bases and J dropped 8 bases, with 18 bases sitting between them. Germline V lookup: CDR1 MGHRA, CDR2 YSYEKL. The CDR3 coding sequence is TGCGCCAGCAGCCAACACCCCTACAGGGTGGGAGGCTACACCTTC. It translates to CASSQHPYRVGGYTF.

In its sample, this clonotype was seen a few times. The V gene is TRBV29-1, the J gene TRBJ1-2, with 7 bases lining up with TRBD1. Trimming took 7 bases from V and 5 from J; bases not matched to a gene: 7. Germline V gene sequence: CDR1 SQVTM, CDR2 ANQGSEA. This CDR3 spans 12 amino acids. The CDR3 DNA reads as TGCAGCGCTGACCCGACAGGGTATGGCTACACCTTC. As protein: CSADPTGYGYTF.

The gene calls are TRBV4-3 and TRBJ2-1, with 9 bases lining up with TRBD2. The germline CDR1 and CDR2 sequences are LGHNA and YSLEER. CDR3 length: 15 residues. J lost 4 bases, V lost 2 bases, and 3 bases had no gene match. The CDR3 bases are TGCGCCAGCAGCCAATCTAGCGGGACATACAATGAGCAGTTCTTC. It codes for CASSQSSGTYNEQFF.

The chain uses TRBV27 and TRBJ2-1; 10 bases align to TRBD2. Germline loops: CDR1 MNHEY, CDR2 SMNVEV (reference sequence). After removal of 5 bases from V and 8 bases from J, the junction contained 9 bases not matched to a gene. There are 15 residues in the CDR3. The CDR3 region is CASSNLAGVTHEQFF. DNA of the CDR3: TGTGCCAGCAGTAACCTAGCGGGAGTGACTCATGAGCAGTTCTTC.

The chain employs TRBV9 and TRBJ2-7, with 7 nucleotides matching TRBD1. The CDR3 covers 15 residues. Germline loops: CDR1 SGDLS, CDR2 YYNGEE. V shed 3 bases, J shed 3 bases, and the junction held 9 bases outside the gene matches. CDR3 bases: TGTGCCAGCAGCGCAAGTCCGGGACAGTTCTACGAGCAGTACTTC. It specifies CASSASPGQFYEQYF.

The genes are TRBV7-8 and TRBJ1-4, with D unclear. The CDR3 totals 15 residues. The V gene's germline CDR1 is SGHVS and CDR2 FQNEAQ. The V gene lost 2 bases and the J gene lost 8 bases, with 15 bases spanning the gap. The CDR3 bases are TGTGCCAGCAGCTTATCTCCCCCAGCCGACGAAAAACTGTTTTTT. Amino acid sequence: CASSLSPPADEKLFF.

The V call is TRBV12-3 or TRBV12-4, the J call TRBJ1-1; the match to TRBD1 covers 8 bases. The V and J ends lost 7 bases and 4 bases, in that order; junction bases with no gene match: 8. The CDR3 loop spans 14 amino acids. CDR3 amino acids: CASIPLTGGTEAFF. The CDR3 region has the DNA TGTGCCAGCATCCCGCTCACAGGGGGCACTGAAGCTTTCTTT.

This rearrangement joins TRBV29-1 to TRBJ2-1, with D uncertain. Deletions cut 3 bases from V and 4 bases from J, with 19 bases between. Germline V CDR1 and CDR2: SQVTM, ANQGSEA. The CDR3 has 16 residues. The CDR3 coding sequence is TGCAGCGTTGAGAGCGCCCCGCCGGGCCCTTACAATGAGCAGTTCTTC. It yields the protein CSVESAPPGPYNEQFF.